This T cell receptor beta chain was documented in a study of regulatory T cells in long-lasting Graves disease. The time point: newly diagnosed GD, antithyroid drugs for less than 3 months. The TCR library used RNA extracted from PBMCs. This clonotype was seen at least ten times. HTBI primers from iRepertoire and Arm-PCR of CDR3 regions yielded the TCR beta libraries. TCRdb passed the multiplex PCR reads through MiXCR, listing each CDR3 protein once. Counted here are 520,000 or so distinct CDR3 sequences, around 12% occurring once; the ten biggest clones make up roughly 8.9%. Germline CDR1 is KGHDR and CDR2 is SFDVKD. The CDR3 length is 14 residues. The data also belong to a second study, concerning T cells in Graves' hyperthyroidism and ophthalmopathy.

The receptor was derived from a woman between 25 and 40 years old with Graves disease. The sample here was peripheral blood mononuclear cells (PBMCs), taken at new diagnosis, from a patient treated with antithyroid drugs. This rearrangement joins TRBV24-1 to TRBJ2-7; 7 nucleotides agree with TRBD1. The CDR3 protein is CAQTGDSVTYEQYF. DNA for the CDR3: TGTGCACAAACAGGGGACAGTGTGACCTACGAGCAGTACTTC.